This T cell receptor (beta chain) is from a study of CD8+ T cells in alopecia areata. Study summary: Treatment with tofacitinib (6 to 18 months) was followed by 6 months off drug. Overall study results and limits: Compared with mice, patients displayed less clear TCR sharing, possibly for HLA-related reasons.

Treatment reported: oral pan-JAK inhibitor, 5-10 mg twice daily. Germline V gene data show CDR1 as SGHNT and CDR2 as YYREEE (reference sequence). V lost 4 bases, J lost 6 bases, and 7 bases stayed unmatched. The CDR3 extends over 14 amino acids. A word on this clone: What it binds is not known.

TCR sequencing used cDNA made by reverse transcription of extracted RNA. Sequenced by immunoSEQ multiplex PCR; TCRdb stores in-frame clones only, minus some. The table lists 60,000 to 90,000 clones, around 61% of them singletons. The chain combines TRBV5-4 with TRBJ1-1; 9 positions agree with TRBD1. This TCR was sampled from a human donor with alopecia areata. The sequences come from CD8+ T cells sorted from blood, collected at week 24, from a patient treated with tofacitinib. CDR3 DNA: TGTGCCAGCAGCACGACAGGGGGGGTGGCTGAAGCTTTCTTT. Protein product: CASSTTGGVAEAFF.